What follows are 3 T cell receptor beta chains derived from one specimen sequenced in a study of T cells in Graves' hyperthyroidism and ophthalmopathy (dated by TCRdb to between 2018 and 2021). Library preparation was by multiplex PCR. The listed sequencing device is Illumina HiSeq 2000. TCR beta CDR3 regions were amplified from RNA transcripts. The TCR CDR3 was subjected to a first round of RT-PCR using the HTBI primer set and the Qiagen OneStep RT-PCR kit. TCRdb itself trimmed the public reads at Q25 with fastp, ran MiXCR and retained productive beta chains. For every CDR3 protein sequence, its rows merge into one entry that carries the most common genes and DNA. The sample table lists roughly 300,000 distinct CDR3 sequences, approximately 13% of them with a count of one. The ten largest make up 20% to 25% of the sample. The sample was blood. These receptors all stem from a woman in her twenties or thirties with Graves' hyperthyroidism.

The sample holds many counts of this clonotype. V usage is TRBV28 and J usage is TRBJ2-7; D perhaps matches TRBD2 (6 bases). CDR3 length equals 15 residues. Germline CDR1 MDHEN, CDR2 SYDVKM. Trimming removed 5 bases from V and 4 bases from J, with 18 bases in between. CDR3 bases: TGTGCCAGCAGTGGGGGGAGTGGGAGTTATTACGAGCAGTACTTC. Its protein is CASSGGSGSYYEQYF.

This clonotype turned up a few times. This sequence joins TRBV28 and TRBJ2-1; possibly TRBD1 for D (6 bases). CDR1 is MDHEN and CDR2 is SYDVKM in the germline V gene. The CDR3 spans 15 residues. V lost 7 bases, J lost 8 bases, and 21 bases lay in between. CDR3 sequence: CASKPGGQFFYEQFF. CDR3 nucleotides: TGTGCCAGCAAACCCGGAGGACAGTTCTTTTATGAGCAGTTCTTC.

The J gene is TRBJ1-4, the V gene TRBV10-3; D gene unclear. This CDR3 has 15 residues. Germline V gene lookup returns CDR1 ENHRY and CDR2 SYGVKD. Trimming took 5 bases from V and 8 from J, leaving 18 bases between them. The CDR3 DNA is TGTGCCATCAGTTATGACCCCCTCGGGAGCGAAAAACTGTTTTTT. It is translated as CAISYDPLGSEKLFF.